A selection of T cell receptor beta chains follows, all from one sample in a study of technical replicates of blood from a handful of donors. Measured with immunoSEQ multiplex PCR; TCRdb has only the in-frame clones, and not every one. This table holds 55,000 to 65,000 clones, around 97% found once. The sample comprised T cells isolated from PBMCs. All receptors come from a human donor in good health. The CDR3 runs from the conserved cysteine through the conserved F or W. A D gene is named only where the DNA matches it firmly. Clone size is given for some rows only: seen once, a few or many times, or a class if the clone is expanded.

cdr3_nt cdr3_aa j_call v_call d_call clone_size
TGTGCCAGCAGCTCCCTAGCCCCTGGGGAGCAGTTCTTC CASSSLAPGEQFF TRBJ2-1 TRBV11-2 NA NA
TGTGCCAGCGCCAGTCGTGATAATGAAAAACTGTTTTTT CASASRDNEKLFF TRBJ1-4 TRBV5-6 NA once
TGTGCCAGCGGGCGGGGGGCCTACAATGAGCAGTTCTTC CASGRGAYNEQFF TRBJ2-1 TRBV7-2 TRBD2 NA
TGCGCCAGCAGCCTCACTGAGCGGCTCACAGATACGCAGTATTTT CASSLTERLTDTQYF TRBJ2-3 TRBV5-1 NA NA
TGTGCCAGCAGCCAAGGCGACCGAGTTGTAGCGGGAGAAGAGACCCAGTACTTC CASSQGDRVVAGEETQYF TRBJ2-5 TRBV4-2 TRBD2 once
TGTGCCAGCAGTTTCGACAGTGCAGAGACCCAGTACTTC CASSFDSAETQYF TRBJ2-5 TRBV5-6 NA once
TGTGCCAGCAGTTCGGTAGGGGGGGGGCAAGAGACCCAGTACTTC CASSSVGGGQETQYF TRBJ2-5 TRBV27 NA NA
TGTGCCAGCAGGCGACAGGTGAGCACTGAAGCTTTCTTT CASRRQVSTEAFF TRBJ1-1 TRBV6-5 NA NA
TGTGCCAGCAGAGACCTAGCGGGAGGGGGTCATGAGCAGTTCTTC CASRDLAGGGHEQFF TRBJ2-1 TRBV6-5 TRBD2 NA
TGTGCCAGCAGCTCATCAGGACAGGGACCCTATGGCTACACCTTC CASSSSGQGPYGYTF TRBJ1-2 TRBV7-2 TRBD1 NA
TGTGCCAGCAGTTTATCGGGGGGCCCGTACGAGCAGTACTTC CASSLSGGPYEQYF TRBJ2-7 TRBV6-6 NA NA
TGTGCCAGCAGCCAAGTGGAGGGGAGTGGCGACAATGAGCAGTTCTTC CASSQVEGSGDNEQFF TRBJ2-1 TRBV4-2 NA NA
TGTGCCAGCAGCCCGGGGGGGGTCAGCACTGAAGCTTTCTTT CASSPGGVSTEAFF TRBJ1-1 TRBV2 NA NA
TGTGCCAGCAGTTCGCGGGGGCACAATCAGCCCCAGCATTTT CASSSRGHNQPQHF TRBJ1-5 TRBV28 NA NA
TGTGCCAGCGAGGTCATGAACACTGAAGCTTTCTTT CASEVMNTEAFF TRBJ1-1 TRBV6-6 NA NA
TGCAGCGTTGCCCTGGCGGGAGGGGAGCAGTTCTTC CSVALAGGEQFF TRBJ2-1 TRBV29-1 TRBD2 NA
TGCAGCGTCCTAAGCGCGGGTTCCTACGAGCAGTACTTC CSVLSAGSYEQYF TRBJ2-7 TRBV29-1 NA NA
TGTGCCAGCAGCCTCTCCGTTCAGGGCACTGAAGCTTTCTTT CASSLSVQGTEAFF TRBJ1-1 TRBV7-9 NA NA
TGTGCCAGCAGCCGGGGACAGGGGAACACTGAAGCTTTCTTT CASSRGQGNTEAFF TRBJ1-1 TRBV7-9 TRBD1 NA
TGTGCCAGCAGGAGGGGGGGCCCATACAATGAGCAGTTCTTC CASRRGGPYNEQFF TRBJ2-1 TRBV28 NA NA
TGTGCCAGCAGTTACTCCCCAGTTTTGAACACTGAAGCTTTCTTT CASSYSPVLNTEAFF TRBJ1-1 TRBV6-5 NA NA
TGTGCCAGCAGTTTAGGACAGTCAACTAATGAAAAACTGTTTTTT CASSLGQSTNEKLFF TRBJ1-4 TRBV27 NA NA
TGTGCCAGCAACCTCCCTCGGAGTGGCACAGATACGCAGTATTTT CASNLPRSGTDTQYF TRBJ2-3 TRBV6-1 NA NA
TGTGCCATCAGTGAGGCGGGGGGGGCTAGCAATCAGCCCCAGCATTTT CAISEAGGASNQPQHF TRBJ1-5 TRBV10-3 NA NA
TGTGCCAGCGGCCCCAGCTCCTACGAGCAGTACTTC CASGPSSYEQYF TRBJ2-7 TRBV7-9 NA once
TGTGCCAGCAGCTTGTCTGTGAACACTGAAGCTTTCTTT CASSLSVNTEAFF TRBJ1-1 TRBV7-9 NA NA
TGTGCCTGGAGTGTAGCCGTCGGCTATGGCTACACCTTC CAWSVAVGYGYTF TRBJ1-2 TRBV30 NA NA
TGCGCCAGCAGCTTCCTAGCGGGAGGGGCCACCGGGGAGCTGTTTTTT CASSFLAGGATGELFF TRBJ2-2 TRBV5-1 TRBD2 NA
TGTGCCAGCAGCGTAGGGGGCGGGACCGGCGATGAGCAGTTCTTC CASSVGGGTGDEQFF TRBJ2-1 TRBV9 NA NA
TGTGCCAGCAGCAGATCGAGCGGGAGTATAACCTACGAGCAGTACTTC CASSRSSGSITYEQYF TRBJ2-7 TRBV5-4 TRBD2 NA
TGTGCCAGCAGTGTGGGAGGCCACCCCTACGAGCAGTACTTC CASSVGGHPYEQYF TRBJ2-7 TRBV28 NA NA
TGCAGCGTTGGATGGGGGGGACAGGACACAGATACGCAGTATTTT CSVGWGGQDTDTQYF TRBJ2-3 TRBV29-1 NA NA